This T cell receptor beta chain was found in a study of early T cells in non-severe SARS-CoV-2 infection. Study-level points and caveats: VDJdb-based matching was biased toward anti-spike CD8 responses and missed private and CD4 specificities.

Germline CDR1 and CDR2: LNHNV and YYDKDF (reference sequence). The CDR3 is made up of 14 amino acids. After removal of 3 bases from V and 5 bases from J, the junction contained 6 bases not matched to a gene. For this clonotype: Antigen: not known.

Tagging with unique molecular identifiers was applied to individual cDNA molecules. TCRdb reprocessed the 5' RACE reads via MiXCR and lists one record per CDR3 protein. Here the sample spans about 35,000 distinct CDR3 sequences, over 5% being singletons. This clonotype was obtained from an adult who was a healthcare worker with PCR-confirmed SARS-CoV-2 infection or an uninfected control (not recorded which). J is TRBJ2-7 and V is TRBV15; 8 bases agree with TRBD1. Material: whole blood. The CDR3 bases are TGTGCCACCAGCAGTATGACAGGGGTCCACGAGCAGTACTTC. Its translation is CATSSMTGVHEQYF.